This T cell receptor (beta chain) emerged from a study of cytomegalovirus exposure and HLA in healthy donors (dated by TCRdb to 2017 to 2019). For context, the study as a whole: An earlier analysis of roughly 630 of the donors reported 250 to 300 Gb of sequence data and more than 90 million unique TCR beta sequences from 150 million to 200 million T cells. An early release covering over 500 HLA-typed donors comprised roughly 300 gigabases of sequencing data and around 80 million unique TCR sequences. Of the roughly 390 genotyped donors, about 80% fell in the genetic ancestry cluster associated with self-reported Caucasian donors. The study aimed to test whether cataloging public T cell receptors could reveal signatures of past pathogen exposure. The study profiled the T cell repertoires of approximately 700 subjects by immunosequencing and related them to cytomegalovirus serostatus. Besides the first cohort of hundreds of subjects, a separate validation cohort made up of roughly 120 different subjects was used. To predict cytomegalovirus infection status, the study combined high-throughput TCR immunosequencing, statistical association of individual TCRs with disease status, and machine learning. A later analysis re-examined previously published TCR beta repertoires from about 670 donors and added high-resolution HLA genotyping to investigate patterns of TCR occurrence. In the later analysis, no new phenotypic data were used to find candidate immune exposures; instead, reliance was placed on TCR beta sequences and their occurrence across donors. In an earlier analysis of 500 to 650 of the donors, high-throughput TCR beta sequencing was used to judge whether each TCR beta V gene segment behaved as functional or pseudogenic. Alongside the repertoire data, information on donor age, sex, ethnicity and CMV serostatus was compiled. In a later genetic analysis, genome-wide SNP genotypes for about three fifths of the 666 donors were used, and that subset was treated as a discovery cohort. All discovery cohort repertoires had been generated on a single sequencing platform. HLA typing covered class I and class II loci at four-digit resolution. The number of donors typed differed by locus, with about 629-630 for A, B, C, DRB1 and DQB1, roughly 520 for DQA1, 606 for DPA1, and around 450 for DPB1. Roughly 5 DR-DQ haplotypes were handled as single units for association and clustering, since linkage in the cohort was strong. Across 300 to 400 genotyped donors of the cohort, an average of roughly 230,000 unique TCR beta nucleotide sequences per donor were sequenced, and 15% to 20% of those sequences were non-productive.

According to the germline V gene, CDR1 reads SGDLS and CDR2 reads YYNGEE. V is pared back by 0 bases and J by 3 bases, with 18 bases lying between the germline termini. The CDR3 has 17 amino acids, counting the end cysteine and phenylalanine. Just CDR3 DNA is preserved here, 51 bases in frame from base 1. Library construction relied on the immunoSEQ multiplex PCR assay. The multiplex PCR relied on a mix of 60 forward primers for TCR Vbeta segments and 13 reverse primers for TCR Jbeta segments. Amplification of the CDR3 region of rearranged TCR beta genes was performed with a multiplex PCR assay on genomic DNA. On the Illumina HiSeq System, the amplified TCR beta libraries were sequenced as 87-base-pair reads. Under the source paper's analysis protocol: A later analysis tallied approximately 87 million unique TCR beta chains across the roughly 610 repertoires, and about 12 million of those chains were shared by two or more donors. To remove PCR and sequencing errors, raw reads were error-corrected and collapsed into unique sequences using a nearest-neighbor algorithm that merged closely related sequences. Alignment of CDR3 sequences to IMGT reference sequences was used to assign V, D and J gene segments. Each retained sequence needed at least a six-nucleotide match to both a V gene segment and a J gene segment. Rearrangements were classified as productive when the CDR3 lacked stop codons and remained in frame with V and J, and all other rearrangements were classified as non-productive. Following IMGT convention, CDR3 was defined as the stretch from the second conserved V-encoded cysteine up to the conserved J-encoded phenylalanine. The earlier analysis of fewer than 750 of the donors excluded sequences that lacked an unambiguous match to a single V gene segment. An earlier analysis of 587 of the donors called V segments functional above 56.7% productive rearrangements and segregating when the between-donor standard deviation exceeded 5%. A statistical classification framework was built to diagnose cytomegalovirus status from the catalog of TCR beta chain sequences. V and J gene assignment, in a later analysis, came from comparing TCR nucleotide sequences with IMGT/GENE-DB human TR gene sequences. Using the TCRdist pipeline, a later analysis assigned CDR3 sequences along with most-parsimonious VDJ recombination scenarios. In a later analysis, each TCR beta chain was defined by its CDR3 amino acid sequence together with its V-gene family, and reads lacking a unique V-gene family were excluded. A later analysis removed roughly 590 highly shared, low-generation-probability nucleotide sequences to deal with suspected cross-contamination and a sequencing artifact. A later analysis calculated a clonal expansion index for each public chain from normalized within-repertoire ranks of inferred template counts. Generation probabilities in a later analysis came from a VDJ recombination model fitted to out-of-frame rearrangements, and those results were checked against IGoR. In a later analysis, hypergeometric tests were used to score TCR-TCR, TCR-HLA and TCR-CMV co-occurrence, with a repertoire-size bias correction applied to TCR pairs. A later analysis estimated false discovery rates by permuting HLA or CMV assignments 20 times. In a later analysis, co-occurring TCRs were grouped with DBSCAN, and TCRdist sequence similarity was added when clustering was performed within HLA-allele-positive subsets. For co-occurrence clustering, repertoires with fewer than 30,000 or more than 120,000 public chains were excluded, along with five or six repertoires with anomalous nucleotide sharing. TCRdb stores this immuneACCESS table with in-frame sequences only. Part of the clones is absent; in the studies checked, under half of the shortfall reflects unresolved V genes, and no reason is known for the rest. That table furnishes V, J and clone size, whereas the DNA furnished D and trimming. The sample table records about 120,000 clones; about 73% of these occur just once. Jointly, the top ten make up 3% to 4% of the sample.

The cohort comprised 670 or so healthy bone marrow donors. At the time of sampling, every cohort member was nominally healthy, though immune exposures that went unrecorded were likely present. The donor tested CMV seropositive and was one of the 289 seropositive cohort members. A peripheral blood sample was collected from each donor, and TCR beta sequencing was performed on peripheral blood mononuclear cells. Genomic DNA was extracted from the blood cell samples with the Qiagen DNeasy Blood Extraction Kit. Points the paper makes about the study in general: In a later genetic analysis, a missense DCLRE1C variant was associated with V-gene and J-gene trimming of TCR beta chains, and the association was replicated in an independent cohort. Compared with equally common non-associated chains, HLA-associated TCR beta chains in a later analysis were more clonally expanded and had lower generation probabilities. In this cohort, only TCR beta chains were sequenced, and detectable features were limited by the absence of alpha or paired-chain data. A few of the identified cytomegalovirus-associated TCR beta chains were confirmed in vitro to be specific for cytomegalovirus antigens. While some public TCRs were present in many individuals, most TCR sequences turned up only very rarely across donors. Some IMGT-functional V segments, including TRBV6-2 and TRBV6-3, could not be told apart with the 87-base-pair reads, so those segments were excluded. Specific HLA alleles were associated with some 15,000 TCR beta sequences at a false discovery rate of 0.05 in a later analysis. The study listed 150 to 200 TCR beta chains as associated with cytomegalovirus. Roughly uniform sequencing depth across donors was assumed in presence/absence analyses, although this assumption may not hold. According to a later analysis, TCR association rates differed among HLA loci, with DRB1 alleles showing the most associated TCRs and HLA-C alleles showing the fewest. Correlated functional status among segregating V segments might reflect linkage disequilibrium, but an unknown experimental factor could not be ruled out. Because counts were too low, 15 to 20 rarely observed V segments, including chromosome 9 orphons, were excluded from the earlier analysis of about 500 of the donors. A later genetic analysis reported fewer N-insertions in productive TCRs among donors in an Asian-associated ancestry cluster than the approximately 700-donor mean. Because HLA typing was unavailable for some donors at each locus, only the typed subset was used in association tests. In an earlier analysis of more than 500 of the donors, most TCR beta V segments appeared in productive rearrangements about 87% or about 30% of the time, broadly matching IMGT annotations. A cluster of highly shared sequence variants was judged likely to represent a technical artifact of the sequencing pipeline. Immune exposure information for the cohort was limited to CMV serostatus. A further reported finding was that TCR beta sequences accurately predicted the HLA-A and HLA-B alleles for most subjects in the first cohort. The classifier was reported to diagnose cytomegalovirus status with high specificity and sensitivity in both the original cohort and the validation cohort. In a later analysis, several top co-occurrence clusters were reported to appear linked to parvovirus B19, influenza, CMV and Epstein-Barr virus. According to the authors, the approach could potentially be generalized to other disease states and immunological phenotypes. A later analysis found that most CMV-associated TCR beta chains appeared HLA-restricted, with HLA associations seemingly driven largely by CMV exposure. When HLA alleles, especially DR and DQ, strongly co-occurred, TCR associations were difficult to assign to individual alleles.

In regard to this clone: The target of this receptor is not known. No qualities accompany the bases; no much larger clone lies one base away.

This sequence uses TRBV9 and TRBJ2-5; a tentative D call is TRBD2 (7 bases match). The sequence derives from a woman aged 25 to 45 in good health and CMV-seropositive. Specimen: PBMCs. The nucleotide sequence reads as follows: TGTGCCAGCAGCGTAGGCGTGGGGGGGGCTCTTAAAGAGACCCAGTACTTC. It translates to CASSVGVGGALKETQYF. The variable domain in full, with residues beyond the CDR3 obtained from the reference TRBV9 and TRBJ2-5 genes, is DSGVTQTPKHLITATGQRVTLRCSPRSGDLSVYWYQQSLDQGLQFLIQYYNGEERAKGNILERFSAQQFPDLHSELNLSSLELGDSALYFCASSVGVGGALKETQYFGPGTRLLVL.